This T cell receptor beta chain was retrieved from a study of blood T cell repertoires in COVID-19. Seattle researchers signed up patients amid active infection and tracked them longitudinally. This CDR3 has 13 residues. V dropped 5 bases and J dropped 9 bases, with 14 bases sitting between them. CDR1 and CDR2 from the germline V gene are MNHEY and SMNVEV (reference sequence). Profiling relied on immunoSEQ multiplex PCR, and the TCRdb table lists in-frame clones only, not all of them. The sample shows some 160,000 clones, approximately 91% of them seen only once. The material sequenced was peripheral blood. The gene calls are TRBV27 and TRBJ2-1, with TRBD1 as a possible D gene (6 bases). The origin of this receptor is a man aged 18-30 years with COVID-19, enrolled during active disease. The CDR3 is CASSINRVGEQFF. CDR3 coding DNA: TGTGCCAGCAGTATTAACAGGGTCGGTGAGCAGTTCTTC.